Given below is one TCR beta chain in context. The antigen is unknown. This sample stems from a study of shared clonotypes between healthy human individuals. Study summary: Donors, aged 18 to 49, were a couple of women and three men. Three plates were used per donor for CD4 naive, three for CD4 memory, two for CD8 naive and one for CD8 memory. Study-wide points: The study generally estimated greater richness for naive than memory subsets.

Sorted-subset replicate PCRs used 200 ng DNA, approximately 30,000 T cell genomes. TCRdb's table, derived via immunoSEQ multiplex PCR, lists solely in-frame clones and lacks some. The table records about 2.2 million clones, 85% to 95% of them present only once. Naive-designated CD8 cells lacked CD45RO, were positively enriched for CCR7, and omitted terminally differentiated effector memory CD45RA+ cells. Germline loops: CDR1 MNHEY, CDR2 SMNVEV (reference sequence). Trimming took 2 bases from V and 5 from J, leaving 7 bases between them. CDR3 size: 13 residues. The receptor comes from a man between 18 and 29 years old in good health. Some clones in this sample may be carry-over from other donors' samples. The V call is TRBV27, the J call TRBJ1-5; D is unclear. Material for sequencing was naive CD8+ T cells from PBMCs. CDR3 in amino acids: CASSLAAYQPQHF. CDR3 nucleotide sequence: TGTGCCAGCAGTTTAGCCGCGTATCAGCCCCAGCATTTT.